The next 26 T cell receptor beta chains were all read from a single sample in a study of control samples from healthy donors and cancer patients. TCRdb's table, derived via immunoSEQ multiplex PCR, lists solely in-frame clones and lacks some. Here the sample spans around 140,000 clones, approximately 92% being singletons. Input material: blood. Every receptor here comes from a man aged 18 to 30 in good health.

The table lists this clone with a few counts. The chain employs TRBV3-1 (or the pseudogene TRBV3-2) and TRBJ1-2; perhaps TRBD1 as D (5 bases). Germline CDR1 and CDR2: LGHDT and YNNKEL (reference sequence). Trimming removed 4 bases at V and 5 bases at J, with 14 bases between. CDR3 length: 14 amino acids. Written as DNA, the CDR3 is TGTGCCAGCAGCCCTCAAGGGGCCGGGTATGGCTACACCTTC. It translates to CASSPQGAGYGYTF.

The gene calls are TRBV6-1 and TRBJ2-2, with D unresolved. V dropped 2 bases and J dropped 7 bases, with 14 bases sitting between them. CDR3 length: 15 residues. Germline V gene sequence: CDR1 MNHNS, CDR2 SASEGT. The chain's CDR3 is CASSESSWGNGELFF. In nucleotides, the CDR3 is TGTGCCAGCAGTGAAAGCTCTTGGGGAAACGGGGAGCTGTTTTTT.

This clone was observed a single time. CDR3 sequence (DNA): TGTGCCAGCAGCTTAGGGGACGCACGGAGCACAGATACGCAGTATTTT. Translation gives CASSLGDARSTDTQYF. The V call is TRBV11-3, the J call TRBJ2-3; perhaps D is TRBD1 or TRBD2 (5 bases each). V shed 1 base and J shed 0 bases, with 11 bases lying between them. The V gene's germline CDR1 is SGHNT and CDR2 YENEEA. This CDR3 has 16 amino acids.

The genes are TRBV11-2 and TRBJ1-6; no definite D call. Trimming cost V 5 bases and J 3 bases, with 11 bases left between them. Germline V gene sequence: CDR1 SGHAT, CDR2 FQNNGV. The CDR3 loop spans 15 amino acids. CDR3 protein: CASSPSTVYNSPLHF. The CDR3 bases are TGTGCCAGCAGCCCCAGTACGGTCTATAATTCACCCCTCCACTTT.

This chain connects TRBV15 to TRBJ2-5; the D gene is possibly TRBD2 (5 bases). Deletions cut 3 bases from V and 3 bases from J, with 11 bases between. The CDR3 length is 14 residues. Germline CDR1 is LNHNV and CDR2 is YYDKDF (reference sequence). DNA of the CDR3: TGTGCCACCAGCAGCGGTTACGGGGAAGAGACCCAGTACTTC. It specifies CATSSGYGEETQYF. The variable domain in full, with the rest retrieved from reference TRBV15 and TRBJ2-5, is DAMVIQNPRYQVTQFGKPVTLSCSQTLNHNVMYWYQQKSSQAPKLLFHYYDKDFNNEADTPDNFQSRRPNTSFCFLDIRSPGLGDTAMYLCATSSGYGEETQYFGPGTRLLVL.

The chain couples TRBV23-1 to TRBJ1-1; unclear D gene. TRBV23-1 is labeled an ORF, and its function is uncertain. The V and J ends lost 2 bases and 3 bases respectively, with 28 bases between them. The CDR3 consists of 20 residues. This chain's CDR3 is CASSQVGVGRDDLSHTEAFF. The CDR3 DNA reads TGCGCCAGCAGTCAAGTCGGGGTGGGAAGGGATGACCTCTCTCACACTGAAGCTTTCTTT.

V is TRBV19 and J is TRBJ1-4; D may be TRBD1 (5 bases). The CDR3 consists of 13 residues. V lost 8 bases and J lost 0, with 7 bases in between. Germline CDR1 is LNHDA and CDR2 is SQIVND (reference sequence). CDR3 nucleotides: TGTGCCAGTGGAGGGGCAACTAATGAAAAACTGTTTTTT. Encoded protein: CASGGATNEKLFF.

The chain recombines TRBV19 with TRBJ2-5, with a possible D match to TRBD1 (6 bases). Germline values: CDR1 LNHDA, CDR2 SQIVND (reference sequence). The CDR3 has 14 residues. Trimming cost V 6 bases and J 4 bases, with 15 bases left between them. The CDR3 DNA reads TGTGCCAGTAGATCGAGAGGGGGTGGAGAGACCCAGTACTTC. It translates to CASRSRGGGETQYF.

J is TRBJ2-3 and V is TRBV9; 7 nucleotides match TRBD2. The CDR3 sequence is 14 residues long. V gave up 4 bases and J gave up 2 bases; unmatched junction bases: 4. Per germline, CDR1 SGDLS and CDR2 YYNGEE. The CDR3 region is CASSRRGTTDTQYF. The CDR3 DNA reads TGTGCCAGCAGCCGGCGGGGGACCACAGATACGCAGTATTTT.

For this clone: At one end, the junction sequence differs from germline, possibly due to a read error. The chain recombines TRBV7-9 with TRBJ2-1; 10 bases are shared with TRBD2. Germline CDR1 is SEHNR and CDR2 is FQNEAQ (reference sequence). This CDR3 spans 12 amino acids. The CDR3 DNA is TGTGCCAGCAGCGTAGCGGGGGGAGAGCAGTTCTTC. It codes for CASSVAGGEQFF.

The chain couples TRBV2 to TRBJ2-7; possibly TRBD1 for D (5 bases). Trimming left V 3 bases short and J 2 bases short, with 11 bases between. Germline CDR1 is SNHLY and CDR2 is FYNNEI. The CDR3 totals 14 residues. The CDR3 here is CASSDQGITYEQYF. CDR3 sequence (DNA): TGTGCCAGCAGTGACCAGGGTATAACCTACGAGCAGTACTTC.

The genes are TRBV29-1 and TRBJ2-7; TRBD2 is a possible D gene (6 bases). The length of the CDR3 is 13 residues. V gave up 5 bases and J gave up 0 bases, with 11 bases separating them. From germline, CDR1 is SQVTM and CDR2 ANQGSEA. Written as DNA, the CDR3 is TGCAGCGTTCGGAGGGTGAGCTCCTACGAGCAGTACTTC. This encodes CSVRRVSSYEQYF.

This clone was recorded only once. The chain employs TRBV6-1 and TRBJ1-2; D is unresolved. V was shortened by 0 bases and J by 8 bases, with 13 bases between the two germline ends. Germline V lookup: CDR1 MNHNS, CDR2 SASEGT. This CDR3 is 14 amino acids long. The CDR3 coding sequence is TGTGCCAGCAGTGAAGCGCGATATCAATTCGGCTACACCTTC. Translation: CASSEARYQFGYTF.

The chain has TRBV28 and TRBJ1-3, with D unresolved. With 5 bases removed from V and 1 base from J, the gap between germline ends came to 9 bases. Germline V gene sequence: CDR1 MDHEN, CDR2 SYDVKM. This CDR3 has 14 amino acids. The CDR3 sequence: CASSGFLSGNTIYF. CDR3 sequence (DNA): TGTGCCAGCAGTGGTTTCCTATCTGGAAACACCATATATTTT.

This chain's CDR3 is CASSVAKNTEAFF. CDR3 nucleotide sequence: TGTGCCAGCAGTGTGGCCAAGAACACTGAAGCTTTCTTT. The chain recombines TRBV25-1 with TRBJ1-1; D not certain. Germline V gene sequence: CDR1 MGHDK, CDR2 SYGVNS. The CDR3 contains 13 residues. The V end was cut by 4 bases, the J end by 1 base, with 7 bases between.

The table lists this clone with a count of one. The V call is TRBV5-6, the J call TRBJ1-1; possible D gene TRBD1, 5 bases. This CDR3 has 15 residues. CDR1 SGHDT and CDR2 YYEEEE come from the germline V gene. Trimming pared 4 bases from V and 4 bases from J, leaving 17 bases between. The CDR3 coding sequence is TGTGCCAGCAGCACGGGACTTCAGCGAGCCACTGAAGCTTTCTTT. It specifies CASSTGLQRATEAFF.

The chain has TRBV4-2 and TRBJ2-2, with D possibly TRBD1 on 5 matching bases. V lost 0 bases, J lost 7 bases, and 18 bases lay in between. The length of the CDR3 is 17 residues. Germline V gene data show CDR1 as LGHNA and CDR2 as YNFKEQ. DNA for the CDR3: TGTGCCAGCAGCCAAGATCAGGCCAGCGATAGGGGCGGGGAGCTGTTTTTT. This encodes CASSQDQASDRGGELFF.

This chain joins TRBV6-5 and TRBJ1-6; TRBD1 agrees at 8 bases. Losses at the gene ends were 7 bases for V and 7 bases for J; bases not matched to a gene: 9. Germline V gives CDR1 MNHEY, CDR2 SVGAGI. CDR3 size: 15 residues. Here the CDR3 DNA reads TGTGCCAGCACCGGGGCGTGGACAGGGAATTCACCCCTCCACTTT. Amino acids: CASTGAWTGNSPLHF.

This chain uses TRBV7-9 with TRBJ1-1; D call uncertain. The germline V gene has CDR1 SEHNR and CDR2 FQNEAQ (reference sequence). This CDR3 is built from 14 residues. Between the trimmed V and J ends, which lost 1 base and 0 bases, there was a span of 6 bases. CDR3: CASSLGPMNTEAFF. DNA for the CDR3: TGTGCCAGCAGCTTAGGTCCCATGAACACTGAAGCTTTCTTT.

The chain employs TRBV10-3 and TRBJ2-7; 12 positions agree with TRBD2. CDR1 is ENHRY and CDR2 is SYGVKD in the germline V gene. There are 14 residues in the CDR3. V gave up 6 bases and J gave up 4 bases; unmatched junction bases: 4. The CDR3 coding sequence is TGTGCCATCAGAAGGACTAGCGGGGAGTACGAGCAGTACTTC. This sequence encodes CAIRRTSGEYEQYF.

This chain uses TRBV27 with TRBJ1-2; 8 positions match TRBD1. After removal of 2 bases from V and 0 bases from J, the junction contained 8 bases not matched to a gene. The germline V gene has CDR1 MNHEY and CDR2 SMNVEV (reference sequence). The CDR3 is made up of 17 amino acids. The CDR3 loop reads CASSLTGTGRSNYGYTF. CDR3 nucleotides: TGTGCCAGCAGTTTAACCGGGACAGGAAGGTCTAACTATGGCTACACCTTC.

The chain links TRBV10-2 to TRBJ2-7; the match to TRBD1 covers 9 bases. The V gene end was trimmed by 6 bases and the J gene end by 5 bases; junction bases not matched to a gene: 8. Germline CDR1 WSHSY, CDR2 SAAADI. The CDR3 covers 14 residues. CDR3 in amino acids: CASSGTGRLNEQYF. DNA for the CDR3: TGCGCCAGCAGCGGGACAGGGCGGCTTAACGAGCAGTACTTC.

J is TRBJ2-1 and V is TRBV2; D possibly matches TRBD1 or TRBD2 (6 bases each). Per the germline V gene, CDR1 is SNHLY and CDR2 is FYNNEI. The ends were cut back, 6 bases at V and 6 bases at J, with 9 bases in the middle. CDR3 length: 12 residues. CDR3 loop: CASREGGNEQFF. The CDR3 DNA is TGTGCCAGCAGGGAGGGGGGCAATGAGCAGTTCTTC.

The V and J genes are TRBV20-1 and TRBJ2-4, with 7 bases lining up with TRBD2. Germline V lookup: CDR1 DFQATT, CDR2 SNEGSKA (reference sequence). Trimming cost V 3 bases and J 0 bases; bases outside gene matches: 11. This CDR3 comprises 17 residues. The CDR3 nucleotides are TGCAGTGCTAGTTCGGGGGGACCAATCCTAGCCAAAAACATTCAGTACTTC. Translating it yields CSASSGGPILAKNIQYF.

This chain joins TRBV5-1 and TRBJ2-1, with D maybe TRBD1 (5 bases). The CDR3 runs 15 residues. Trimming removed 2 bases at V and 3 bases at J, with 12 bases between. The germline CDR1 and CDR2 sequences are SGHRS and YFSETQ. The CDR3 bases are TGCGCCAGCAGCTTCTCGACAGCCGACTACAATGAGCAGTTCTTC. Translation: CASSFSTADYNEQFF. The full variable domain, its missing parts supplied by reference TRBV5-1 and TRBJ2-1, is KAGVTQTPRYLIKTRGQQVTLSCSPISGHRSVSWYQQTPGQGLQFLFEYFSETQRNKGNFPGRFSGRQFSNSRSEMNVSTLELGDSALYLCASSFSTADYNEQFFGPGTRLTVL.

This clone was recorded only once. This chain connects TRBV18 to TRBJ2-2, with D maybe TRBD2 (6 bases). Looked up from germline, CDR1 is KGHSH and CDR2 is LQKENI. CDR3 length: 13 amino acids. The V and J ends lost 3 bases and 7 bases respectively, with 9 bases between them. Here the CDR3 reads CASSPAGNGELFF. In DNA form, the CDR3 reads TGTGCCAGCTCACCGGCGGGGAACGGGGAGCTGTTTTTT. Looking up the rest from reference TRBV18 and TRBJ2-2 gives the full variable domain: NAGVMQNPRHLVRRRGQEARLRCSPMKGHSHVYWYRQLPEEGLKFMVYLQKENIIDESGMPKERFSAEFPKEGPSILRIQQVVRGDSAAYFCASSPAGNGELFFGEGSRLTVL.